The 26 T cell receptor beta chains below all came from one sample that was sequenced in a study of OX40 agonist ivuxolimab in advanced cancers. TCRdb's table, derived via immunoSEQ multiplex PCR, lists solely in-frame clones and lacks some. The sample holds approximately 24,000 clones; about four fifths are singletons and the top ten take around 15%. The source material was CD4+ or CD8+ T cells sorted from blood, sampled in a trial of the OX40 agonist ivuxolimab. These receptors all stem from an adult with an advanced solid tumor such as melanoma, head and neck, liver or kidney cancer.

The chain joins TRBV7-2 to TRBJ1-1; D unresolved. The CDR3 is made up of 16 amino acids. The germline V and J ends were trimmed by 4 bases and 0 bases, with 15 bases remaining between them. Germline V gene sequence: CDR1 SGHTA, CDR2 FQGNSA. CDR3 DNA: TGTGCCAGCAGCTCCGGACTGCAATCCTTGAACACTGAAGCTTTCTTT. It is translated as CASSSGLQSLNTEAFF.

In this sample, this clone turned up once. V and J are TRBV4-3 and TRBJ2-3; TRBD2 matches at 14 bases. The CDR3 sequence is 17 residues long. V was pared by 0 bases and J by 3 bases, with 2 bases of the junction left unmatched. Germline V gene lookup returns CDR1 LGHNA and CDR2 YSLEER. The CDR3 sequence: CASSQDWTSGGTDTQYF. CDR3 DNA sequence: TGCGCCAGCAGCCAAGATTGGACTAGCGGGGGGACAGATACGCAGTATTTT.

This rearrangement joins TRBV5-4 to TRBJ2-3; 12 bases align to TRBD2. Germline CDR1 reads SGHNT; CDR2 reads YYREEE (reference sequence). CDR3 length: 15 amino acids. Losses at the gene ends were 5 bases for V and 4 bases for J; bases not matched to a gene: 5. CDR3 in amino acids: CASRLAGGLADTQYF. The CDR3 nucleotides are TGTGCCAGCAGGCTAGCGGGGGGGCTGGCAGATACGCAGTATTTT.

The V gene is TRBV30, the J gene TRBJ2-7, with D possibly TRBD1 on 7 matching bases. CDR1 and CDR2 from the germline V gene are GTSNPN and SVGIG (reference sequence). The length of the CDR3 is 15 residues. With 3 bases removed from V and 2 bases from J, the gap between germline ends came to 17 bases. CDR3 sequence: CAWSSPAGGTYEQYF. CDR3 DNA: TGTGCCTGGAGCTCCCCCGCAGGGGGGACCTACGAGCAGTACTTC.

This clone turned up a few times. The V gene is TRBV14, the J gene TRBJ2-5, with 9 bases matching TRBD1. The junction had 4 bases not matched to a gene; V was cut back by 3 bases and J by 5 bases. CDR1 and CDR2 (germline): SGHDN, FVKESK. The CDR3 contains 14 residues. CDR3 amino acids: CASSHDRGLETQYF. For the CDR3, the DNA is TGTGCCAGCAGCCATGACAGGGGGTTGGAGACCCAGTACTTC.

The CDR3 sequence is CASSRGLEASYEQYF. The CDR3 DNA reads as TGTGCCAGCAGCCGAGGACTTGAGGCGTCCTACGAGCAGTACTTC. The V gene is TRBV7-8, the J gene TRBJ2-7; D possibly corresponds to TRBD2 (5 bases). Germline V lookup: CDR1 SGHVS, CDR2 FQNEAQ. Trimming removed 5 bases at V and 1 base at J, with 15 bases between. This CDR3 has 15 residues. The whole variable domain, remainder taken from reference TRBV7-8 and TRBJ2-7, is GAGVSQSPRYKVAKRGQDVALRCDPISGHVSLFWYQQALGQGPEFLTYFQNEAQLDKSGLPSDRFFAERPEGSVSTLKIQRTQQEDSAVYLCASSRGLEASYEQYFGPGTRLTVT.

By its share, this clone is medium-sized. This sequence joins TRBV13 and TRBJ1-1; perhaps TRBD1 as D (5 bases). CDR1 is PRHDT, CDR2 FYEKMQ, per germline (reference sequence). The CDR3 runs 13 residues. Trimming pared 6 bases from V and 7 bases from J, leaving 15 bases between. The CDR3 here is CASRNWGSGEAFF. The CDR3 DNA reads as TGTGCCAGCAGGAACTGGGGCAGCGGTGAAGCTTTCTTT.

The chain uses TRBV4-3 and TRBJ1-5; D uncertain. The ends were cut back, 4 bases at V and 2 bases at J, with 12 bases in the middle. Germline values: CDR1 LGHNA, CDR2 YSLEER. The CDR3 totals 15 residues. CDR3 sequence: CASSPSLRGNQPQHF. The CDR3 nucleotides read TGCGCCAGCAGCCCCTCTCTCCGGGGCAATCAGCCCCAGCATTTT.

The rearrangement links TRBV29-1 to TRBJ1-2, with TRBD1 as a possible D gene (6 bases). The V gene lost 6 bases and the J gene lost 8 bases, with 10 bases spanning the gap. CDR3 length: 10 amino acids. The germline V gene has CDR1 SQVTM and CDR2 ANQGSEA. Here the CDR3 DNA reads TGCAGCGTACTAGACAGGGGCTACACCTTC. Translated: CSVLDRGYTF.

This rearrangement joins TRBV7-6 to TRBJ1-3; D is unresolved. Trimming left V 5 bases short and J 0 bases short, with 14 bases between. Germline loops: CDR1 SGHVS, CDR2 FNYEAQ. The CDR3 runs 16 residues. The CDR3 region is CASSPWQQSSGNTIYF. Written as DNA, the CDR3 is TGTGCCAGCAGCCCCTGGCAACAGAGCTCTGGAAACACCATATATTTT.

CDR3 sequence (DNA): TGTGCCAGCAGCTTACTAGCGGGGGGCCAAAATGAGCAGTTCTTC. Amino acid sequence: CASSLLAGGQNEQFF. The rearrangement links TRBV7-3 to TRBJ2-1; the match to TRBD2 covers 11 bases. The CDR3 contains 15 residues. V lost 2 bases to trimming and J lost 7 bases; unmatched junction nucleotides: 4. CDR1 SGHTA and CDR2 FQGTGA come from the germline V gene. Complete variable domain (other parts from reference TRBV7-3 and TRBJ2-1): GAGVSQTPSNKVTEKGKYVELRCDPISGHTALYWYRQSLGQGPEFLIYFQGTGAADDSGLPNDRFFAVRPEGSVSTLKIQRTERGDSAVYLCASSLLAGGQNEQFFGPGTRLTVL.

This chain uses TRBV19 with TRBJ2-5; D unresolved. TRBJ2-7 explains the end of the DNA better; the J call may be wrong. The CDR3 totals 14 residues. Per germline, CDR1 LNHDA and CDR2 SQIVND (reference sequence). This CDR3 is CASSIVGAPYEQYF. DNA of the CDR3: TGTGCCAGTAGTATAGTAGGAGCGCCCTACGAGCAGTACTTC.

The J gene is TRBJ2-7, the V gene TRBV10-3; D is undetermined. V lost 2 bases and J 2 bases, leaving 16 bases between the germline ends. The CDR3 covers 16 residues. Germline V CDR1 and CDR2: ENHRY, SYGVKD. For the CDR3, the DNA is TGTGCCATCAGTGAGGTACTGGGCCTGACCCCCTACGAGCAGTACTTC. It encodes CAISEVLGLTPYEQYF.

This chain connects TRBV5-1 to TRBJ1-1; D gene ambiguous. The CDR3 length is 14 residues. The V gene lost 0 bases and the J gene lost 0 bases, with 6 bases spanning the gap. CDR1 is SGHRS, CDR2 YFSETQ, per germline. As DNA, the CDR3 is TGCGCCAGCAGCTTGGGTCCATTGAACACTGAAGCTTTCTTT. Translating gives CASSLGPLNTEAFF.

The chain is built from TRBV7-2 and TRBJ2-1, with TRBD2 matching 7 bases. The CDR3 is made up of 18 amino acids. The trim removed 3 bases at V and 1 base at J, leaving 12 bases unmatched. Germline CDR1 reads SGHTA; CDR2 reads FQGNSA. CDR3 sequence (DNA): TGTGCCAGCAGCTTGGCCATCGGCGGGGGAGGGTCCTACAATGAGCAGTTCTTC. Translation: CASSLAIGGGGSYNEQFF.

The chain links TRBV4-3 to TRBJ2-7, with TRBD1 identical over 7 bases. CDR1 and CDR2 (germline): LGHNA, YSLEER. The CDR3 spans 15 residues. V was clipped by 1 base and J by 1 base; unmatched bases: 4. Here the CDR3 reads CASSQVPGGSYEQYF. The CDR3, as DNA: TGCGCCAGCAGCCAAGTTCCAGGGGGATCCTACGAGCAGTACTTC.

CDR3 sequence reads: CASSSGTGGTDTQYF. Here the CDR3 DNA reads TGTGCCAGCAGTTCCGGGACAGGGGGCACAGATACGCAGTATTTT. This chain joins TRBV7-7 and TRBJ2-3, with 10 bases that match TRBD1. V lost 6 bases, J lost 1 base, and 4 bases stayed unmatched. CDR1 and CDR2 from the germline V gene are SSHAT and FNYEAQ (reference sequence). This CDR3 is 15 amino acids long.

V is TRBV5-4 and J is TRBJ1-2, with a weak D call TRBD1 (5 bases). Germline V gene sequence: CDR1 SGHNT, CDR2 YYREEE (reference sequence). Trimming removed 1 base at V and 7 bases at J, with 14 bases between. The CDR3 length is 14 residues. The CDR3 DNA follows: TGTGCCAGCAGCTTGTTCGGGGCAACAGGTGGCTACACCTTC. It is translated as CASSLFGATGGYTF.

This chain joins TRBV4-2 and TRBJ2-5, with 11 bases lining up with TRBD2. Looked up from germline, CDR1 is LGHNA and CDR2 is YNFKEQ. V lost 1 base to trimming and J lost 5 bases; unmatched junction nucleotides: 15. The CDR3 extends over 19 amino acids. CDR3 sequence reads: CASSQVLTVAGGPMETQYF. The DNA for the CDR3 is TGTGCCAGCAGCCAAGTGCTTACAGTAGCGGGGGGGCCGATGGAGACCCAGTACTTC.

DNA of the CDR3: TGTGCCAGCAGCCCGACCCTTGCGGGGGAGCAGTACTTC. Protein product: CASSPTLAGEQYF. The rearrangement joins TRBV7-2 to TRBJ2-7, with a tentative D call TRBD2 (6 bases). The CDR3 covers 13 residues. V gave up 5 bases and J gave up 7 bases, with 15 bases separating them. The germline gives CDR1 SGHTA, CDR2 FQGNSA.

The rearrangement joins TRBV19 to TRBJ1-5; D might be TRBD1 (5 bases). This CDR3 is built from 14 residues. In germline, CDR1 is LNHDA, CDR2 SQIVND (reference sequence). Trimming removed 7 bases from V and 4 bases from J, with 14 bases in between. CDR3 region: CASNSGPMNQPQHF. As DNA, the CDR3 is TGTGCCAGTAATTCGGGACCGATGAATCAGCCCCAGCATTTT.

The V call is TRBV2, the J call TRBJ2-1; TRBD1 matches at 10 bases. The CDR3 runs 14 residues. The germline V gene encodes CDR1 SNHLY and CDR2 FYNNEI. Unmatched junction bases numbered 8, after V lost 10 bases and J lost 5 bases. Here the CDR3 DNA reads TGTGCCATCGACCCGGGACAGGGGAACAATGAGCAGTTCTTC. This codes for CAIDPGQGNNEQFF. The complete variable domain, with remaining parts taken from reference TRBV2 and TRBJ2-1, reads EPEVTQTPSHQVTQMGQEVILRCVPISNHLYFYWYRQILGQKVEFLVSFYNNEISEKSEIFDDQFSVERPDGSNFTLKIRSTKLEDSAMYFCAIDPGQGNNEQFFGPGTRLTVL.

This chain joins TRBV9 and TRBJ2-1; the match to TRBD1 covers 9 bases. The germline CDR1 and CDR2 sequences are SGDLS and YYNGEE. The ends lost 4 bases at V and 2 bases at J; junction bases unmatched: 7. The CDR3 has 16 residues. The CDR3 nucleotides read TGTGCCAGCAGCTCCCGGGGACAGGGCACCTACAATGAGCAGTTCTTC. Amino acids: CASSSRGQGTYNEQFF.

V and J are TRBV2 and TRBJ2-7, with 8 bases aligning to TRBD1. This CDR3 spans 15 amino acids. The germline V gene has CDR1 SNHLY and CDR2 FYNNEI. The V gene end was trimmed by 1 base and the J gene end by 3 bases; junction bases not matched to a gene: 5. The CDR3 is CASSEGDRGRYEQYF. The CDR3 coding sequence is TGTGCCAGCAGTGAAGGAGACAGGGGACGCTACGAGCAGTACTTC.

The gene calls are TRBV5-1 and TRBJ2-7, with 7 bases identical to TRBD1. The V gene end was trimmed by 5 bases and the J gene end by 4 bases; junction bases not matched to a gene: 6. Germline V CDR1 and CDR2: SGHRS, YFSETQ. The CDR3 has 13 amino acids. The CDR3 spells CASSLTGPYEQYF. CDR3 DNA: TGCGCCAGCAGTTTGACAGGGCCTTACGAGCAGTACTTC.

The CDR3 loop is CASSSGVSYNEQFF. CDR3 DNA sequence: TGTGCCAGCAGCTCTGGGGTCTCCTACAATGAGCAGTTCTTC. The chain recombines TRBV9 with TRBJ2-1; no reliable D call. The germline CDR1 and CDR2 sequences are SGDLS and YYNGEE. With 4 bases removed from V and 0 bases from J, the gap between germline ends came to 8 bases. This CDR3 contains 14 residues.